The 14 T cell receptor beta chains given below trace back to one sample, sequenced in a study of T cells in Graves' hyperthyroidism and ophthalmopathy. TCR beta CDR3 sequences were amplified from RNA transcripts. RT-PCR in the first round (using the HTBI primer set) targeted the TCR CDR3. Each CDR3 protein gets one entry after TCRdb re-called the multiplex PCR reads with MiXCR. The sample carries 600,000 to 900,000 distinct CDR3 sequences, roughly 17% recorded once. The sequenced material came from blood. These receptors were collected from a man between 18 and 35 years old with Graves' hyperthyroidism.

This clonotype was found many times. The rearrangement links TRBV28 to TRBJ2-2; D may be TRBD2 (5 bases). Germline assignment: CDR1 MDHEN and CDR2 SYDVKM. V was clipped by 5 bases and J by 5 bases, with 9 bases between them. There are 13 residues in the CDR3. The CDR3 bases are TGTGCCAGCAGTGTAATAGCGACCGGGGAGCTGTTTTTT. Encoded protein: CASSVIATGELFF.

This clonotype was picked up many times. The rearrangement joins TRBV18 to TRBJ2-1; 12 bases match TRBD2. Per germline, CDR1 KGHSH and CDR2 LQKENI. V dropped 6 bases and J dropped 7; count of bases not matched to a gene: 10. The length of the CDR3 is 16 residues. The CDR3 coding sequence is TGTGCCAGCTCTCGACTAGCGGGAGATCTAGAGAATGAGCAGTTCTTC. Translating gives CASSRLAGDLENEQFF. Combining the CDR3 with reference TRBV18 and TRBJ2-1 gives the whole variable domain NAGVMQNPRHLVRRRGQEARLRCSPMKGHSHVYWYRQLPEEGLKFMVYLQKENIIDESGMPKERFSAEFPKEGPSILRIQQVVRGDSAAYFCASSRLAGDLENEQFFGPGTRLTVL.

The table lists this clonotype with many counts. The chain uses TRBV2 and TRBJ1-1; D may be TRBD1 (6 bases). Germline-derived CDR1 and CDR2 are SNHLY and FYNNEI. CDR3 length: 13 amino acids. The V end lost 6 bases, the J end lost 3 bases, and 11 bases lay between the germline ends. CDR3 sequence: CASRGDTYTEAFF. DNA of the CDR3: TGTGCCAGCAGGGGGGACACTTACACTGAAGCTTTCTTT.

This clonotype was seen a single time. The CDR3 region is CASSLDGTGNYGYTF. The CDR3 DNA reads TGTGCCAGCAGCTTAGACGGGACAGGCAACTATGGCTACACCTTC. The V call is TRBV11-3, the J call TRBJ1-2, with TRBD1 matching over 8 bases. J lost 2 bases, V lost 0 bases, and 2 bases had no gene match. Germline lookup yields CDR1 SGHNT and CDR2 YENEEA. The CDR3 runs 15 residues.

The gene calls are TRBV4-3 and TRBJ2-2; possible D gene TRBD2, 7 bases. Trimming removed 2 bases from V and 6 bases from J, with 31 bases in between. The CDR3 has 21 residues. The germline CDR1 and CDR2 sequences are LGHNA and YSLEER. The CDR3 nucleotides are TGCGCCAGCAGCCAACCAGCCGCCCCCATTAAGGGGGAGGGCCACCCCGGGGAGCTGTTTTTT. Amino acid sequence: CASSQPAAPIKGEGHPGELFF.

This clonotype has at least ten counts. V gene TRBV10-3 combines with J gene TRBJ2-5; TRBD2 aligns across 10 bases. There are 14 residues in the CDR3. Germline CDR1 and CDR2: ENHRY and SYGVKD. Trimming removed 4 bases from V and 2 bases from J; junction bases left unmatched: 1. CDR3 in amino acids: CAISGTSGQETQYF. In DNA form, the CDR3 reads TGTGCCATCAGTGGGACTAGCGGACAAGAGACCCAGTACTTC.

This clonotype appeared many times. The chain joins TRBV28 to TRBJ1-1; D ambiguous. V was trimmed by 1 base and J by 6 bases, leaving 12 bases between them. This CDR3 is built from 14 residues. The V gene's germline CDR1 is MDHEN and CDR2 SYDVKM. The CDR3 loop reads CASSLSFADPEAFF. The CDR3 nucleotides are TGTGCCAGCAGTTTATCTTTCGCCGATCCTGAAGCTTTCTTT.

The genes are TRBV20-1 and TRBJ1-4; 8 bases fit TRBD1. V shed 1 base, J shed 5 bases, and the junction held 9 bases outside the gene matches. Germline CDR1 is DFQATT and CDR2 is SNEGSKA (reference sequence). The CDR3 loop spans 16 amino acids. CDR3: CSARGGARGRNEKLFF. The CDR3 bases are TGCAGTGCTAGAGGAGGTGCCAGGGGGCGGAATGAAAAACTGTTTTTT.

The CDR3 sequence: CASSFGEVEYF. The CDR3 nucleotides read TGTGCCAGCAGCTTTGGGGAGGTGGAGTACTTC. The V call is TRBV11-2, the J call TRBJ2-5; D may be TRBD2 (6 bases). Trimming pared 3 bases from V and 12 bases from J, leaving 11 bases between. Germline lookup yields CDR1 SGHAT and CDR2 FQNNGV. The CDR3 is made up of 11 amino acids. The complete variable domain, with remaining parts taken from reference TRBV11-2 and TRBJ2-5, reads EAGVAQSPRYKIIEKRQSVAFWCNPISGHATLYWYQQILGQGPKLLIQFQNNGVVDDSQLPKDRFSAERLKGVDSTLKIQPAKLEDSAVYLCASSFGEVEYFGPGTRLLVL.

This chain joins TRBV12-3 or TRBV12-4 and TRBJ2-7, with D perhaps assigned TRBD1 or TRBD2 (5 bases each). V was shortened by 4 bases and J by 9 bases, with 16 bases between the two germline ends. CDR3 length: 13 residues. The CDR3 DNA follows: TGTGCCAGCAGTTCGGGACCCCTTCCTGGGCAGTACTTC. Protein: CASSSGPLPGQYF.

The chain combines TRBV6-1 with TRBJ2-7, with 7 bases matching TRBD1. Unmatched junction bases numbered 10, after V lost 7 bases and J lost 4 bases. CDR1 is MNHNS, CDR2 SASEGT, per germline. CDR3 length: 14 amino acids. As DNA, the CDR3 is TGTGCCAGCAAGGACAGGAGTAGGTGGTACGAGCAGTACTTC. As protein: CASKDRSRWYEQYF.

The chain carries TRBV7-9 and TRBJ2-6; 7 bases align to TRBD1. V dropped 5 bases and J dropped 0; count of bases not matched to a gene: 10. Germline CDR1 reads SEHNR; CDR2 reads FQNEAQ (reference sequence). This CDR3 spans 18 amino acids. The CDR3 region has the DNA TGTGCCAGCAGCGAGGGGGCAGGCACGAGCTCTGGGGCCAACGTCCTGACTTTC. This encodes CASSEGAGTSSGANVLTF. Based on the CDR3 plus reference TRBV7-9 and TRBJ2-6, the full variable domain is DTGVSQNPRHKITKRGQNVTFRCDPISEHNRLYWYRQTLGQGPEFLTYFQNEAQLEKSRLLSDRFSAERPKGSFSTLEIQRTEQGDSAMYLCASSEGAGTSSGANVLTFGAGSRLTVL.

This clonotype has only a few counts. A read error is possible here, since a much larger clone lies one base away. The J gene is TRBJ2-5, the V gene TRBV28; D tentatively reads TRBD1 or TRBD2 (6 bases each). The CDR3 extends over 15 amino acids. Germline CDR1 is MDHEN and CDR2 is SYDVKM. DNA for the CDR3: TGTGCCAGCATTGATAAGGGGGGATCCGGGGAGACCCGGTACTTC. The encoded protein is CASIDKGGSGETRYF. Complete variable domain (other parts from reference TRBV28 and TRBJ2-5): DVKVTQSSRYLVKRTGEKVFLECVQDMDHENMFWYRQDPGLGLRLIYFSYDVKMKEKGDIPEGYSVSREKKERFSLILESASTNQTSMYLCASIDKGGSGETRYFGPGTRLLVL.

This clonotype was counted many times. The J gene is TRBJ2-1, the V gene TRBV28; 9 bases align to TRBD1. This CDR3 spans 13 amino acids. V dropped 6 bases and J dropped 8; count of bases not matched to a gene: 5. Germline lookup yields CDR1 MDHEN and CDR2 SYDVKM. The CDR3 coding sequence is TGTGCCAGCAGCTCCGGGACAGGGTATGAGCAGTTCTTC. This codes for CASSSGTGYEQFF.